One sample yielded the 30 T cell receptor beta chains listed below, sequenced in a study of response to subunit inactivated influenza vaccine. One entry per CDR3 protein, called by TCRdb with MiXCR from the RT-PCR reads. The table lists roughly 710,000 distinct CDR3 sequences, 14% of them singletons. The sample in question was PBMCs from blood, obtained roughly 15 days before vaccination. The receptors were gathered from a man aged 50 to 59 who received an inactivated influenza vaccine.

This clonotype was seen at least ten times. This sequence joins TRBV2 and TRBJ2-5, with D hard to call. Looked up from germline, CDR1 is SNHLY and CDR2 is FYNNEI. This CDR3 spans 15 amino acids. The germline V and J ends were trimmed by 1 base and 4 bases, with 13 bases remaining between them. Here the CDR3 reads CASSEGPLPSETQYF. The CDR3 DNA follows: TGTGCCAGCAGTGAAGGCCCCCTACCTTCAGAGACCCAGTACTTC. The whole variable domain, remainder taken from reference TRBV2 and TRBJ2-5, is EPEVTQTPSHQVTQMGQEVILRCVPISNHLYFYWYRQILGQKVEFLVSFYNNEISEKSEIFDDQFSVERPDGSNFTLKIRSTKLEDSAMYFCASSEGPLPSETQYFGPGTRLLVL.

This clonotype was counted only a few times. The chain is built from TRBV20-1 and TRBJ2-5, with D possibly being TRBD2 (5 bases). Trimming shortened V by 6 bases and J by 0 bases, and 11 bases separated the two germline ends. CDR1 DFQATT and CDR2 SNEGSKA come from the germline V gene (reference sequence). This CDR3 is 13 amino acids long. DNA of the CDR3: TGCAGTGCGATCAGGACTCACCAAGAGACCCAGTACTTC. This translates into CSAIRTHQETQYF.

The chain uses TRBV11-2 and TRBJ2-7, with 7 bases that match TRBD2. The germline V gene has CDR1 SGHAT and CDR2 FQNNGV. Trimming removed 3 bases from V and 3 bases from J; junction bases left unmatched: 14. The CDR3 loop spans 17 amino acids. CDR3 in amino acids: CASSFSLAREKYYEQYF. The DNA for the CDR3 is TGTGCCAGCAGCTTTAGTCTAGCGCGGGAGAAATACTACGAGCAGTACTTC. Full variable domain (missing parts from reference TRBV11-2 and TRBJ2-7): EAGVAQSPRYKIIEKRQSVAFWCNPISGHATLYWYQQILGQGPKLLIQFQNNGVVDDSQLPKDRFSAERLKGVDSTLKIQPAKLEDSAVYLCASSFSLAREKYYEQYFGPGTRLTVT.

The table lists this clonotype with a few counts. The genes are TRBV7-2 and TRBJ2-3; D might be TRBD1 (5 bases). CDR3 length equals 13 residues. V was cut by 0 bases and J by 11 bases, with 12 bases left in between. Germline assignment: CDR1 SGHTA and CDR2 FQGNSA. The CDR3: CASSLAGLPGQYF. The CDR3 DNA is TGTGCCAGCAGCTTAGCGGGGCTCCCGGGGCAGTATTTT. Looking up the rest from reference TRBV7-2 and TRBJ2-3 gives the full variable domain: GAGVSQSPSNKVTEKGKDVELRCDPISGHTALYWYRQSLGQGLEFLIYFQGNSAPDKSGLPSDRFSAERTGGSVSTLTIQRTQQEDSAVYLCASSLAGLPGQYFGPGTRLTVL.

In its sample, this clonotype was seen a few times. The gene calls are TRBV12-5 and TRBJ1-1; D is ambiguous. The CDR3 totals 13 residues. V lost 2 bases and J lost 1, with 5 bases in between. Germline CDR1 LGHNT, CDR2 FRNRAP. CDR3 sequence (DNA): TGTGCTAGTGGTTTGCGGGCGAACACTGAAGCTTTCTTT. Translation gives CASGLRANTEAFF.

This clonotype was detected a few times. It may be a read error: a sequence one base away is much more abundant. The J gene is TRBJ2-2, the V gene TRBV7-2, with 7 positions matching TRBD2. Germline lookup yields CDR1 SGHTA and CDR2 FQGNSA. V trimming: 2 bases; J trimming: 6 bases; junction bases outside the gene matches: 3. The CDR3 totals 14 residues. The DNA for the CDR3 is TGTGCCAGCAGCTTAATTCGGGGGGCCGGGGAGCTGTTTTTT. Protein: CASSLIRGAGELFF.

The chain has TRBV6-2 or TRBV6-3 and TRBJ1-1, with 7 bases identical to TRBD1. V lost 9 bases and J lost 0; bases outside the gene matches: 7. The CDR3 consists of 14 residues. Germline lookup yields CDR1 MNHEY and CDR2 SVGEGT. The CDR3 DNA is TGTGCCAGACAGACAGGGCTGATGAACACTGAAGCTTTCTTT. The encoded protein is CARQTGLMNTEAFF.

This clonotype was picked up many times. The J gene is TRBJ2-7, the V gene TRBV6-2 or TRBV6-3, with D perhaps matching TRBD1 (6 bases). With 0 bases removed from V and 3 bases from J, the gap between germline ends came to 15 bases. This CDR3 region has 16 residues. The V gene's germline CDR1 is MNHEY and CDR2 SVGEGT. DNA for the CDR3: TGTGCCAGCAGTTACTCCCGCTTGACAGGCCACTACGAGCAGTACTTC. Protein product: CASSYSRLTGHYEQYF.

The chain uses TRBV15 and TRBJ2-3; the D is unclear. Trimming shortened V by 3 bases and J by 2 bases, and 15 bases separated the two germline ends. The CDR3 contains 16 residues. In germline, CDR1 is LNHNV, CDR2 YYDKDF (reference sequence). The CDR3 sequence is CATSSRPGWPTDTQYF. CDR3 DNA: TGTGCCACCAGCAGCCGGCCCGGATGGCCCACAGATACGCAGTATTTT.

The chain carries TRBV20-1 and TRBJ1-2; the D is unclear. V lost 3 bases and J lost 6, with 17 bases in between. CDR1 is DFQATT, CDR2 SNEGSKA, per germline (reference sequence). This CDR3 is 14 amino acids long. CDR3 residues: CSASSAWSLDGYTF. The CDR3 DNA is TGCAGTGCTAGCTCCGCCTGGTCTTTGGATGGCTACACCTTC.

The chain is built from TRBV5-1 and TRBJ1-1; D gene unclear. The germline V gene has CDR1 SGHRS and CDR2 YFSETQ. This CDR3 has 14 residues. The germline V and J ends were trimmed by 0 bases and 4 bases, with 10 bases remaining between them. CDR3: CASSLGQASTEAFF. The CDR3 nucleotides are TGCGCCAGCAGCTTGGGGCAGGCTTCCACTGAAGCTTTCTTT.

In its sample, this clonotype was seen a few times. The V gene is TRBV18, the J gene TRBJ2-7; D unclear. Germline lookup yields CDR1 KGHSH and CDR2 LQKENI. V lost 2 bases and J 1 base, leaving 6 bases between the germline ends. The CDR3 totals 13 residues. CDR3 nucleotides: TGTGCCAGCTCACCAACAGAGTCCTACGAGCAGTACTTC. It translates to CASSPTESYEQYF.

This clonotype has at least ten counts. V and J are TRBV9 and TRBJ2-5, with 7 bases identical to TRBD1. Per germline, CDR1 SGDLS and CDR2 YYNGEE. The CDR3 is 14 residues long. The V gene end was trimmed by 4 bases and the J gene end by 1 base; junction bases not matched to a gene: 4. The CDR3 nucleotides are TGTGCCAGCAGCACTGGGACAGTCCAAGAGACCCAGTACTTC. Residues: CASSTGTVQETQYF. Full variable domain (outside the CDR3, taken from reference TRBV9 and TRBJ2-5): DSGVTQTPKHLITATGQRVTLRCSPRSGDLSVYWYQQSLDQGLQFLIQYYNGEERAKGNILERFSAQQFPDLHSELNLSSLELGDSALYFCASSTGTVQETQYFGPGTRLLVL.

The chain employs TRBV9 and TRBJ2-2; 7 bases map to TRBD2. The CDR3 consists of 16 residues. CDR1 SGDLS and CDR2 YYNGEE come from the germline V gene. With V trimmed by 0 bases and J by 10 bases, 12 bases remained unmatched. Here the CDR3 reads CASSVDLADTGVELFF. The CDR3 DNA is TGTGCCAGCAGCGTAGACCTAGCGGACACGGGAGTGGAGCTGTTTTTT.

The DNA of the CDR3 is TGTGCCAGCAGCACGCTCCTAGCGGTCACAGATACGCAGTATTTT. Translating it yields CASSTLLAVTDTQYF. The chain uses TRBV6-2 or TRBV6-3 and TRBJ2-3; 7 bases map to TRBD2. V dropped 6 bases and J dropped 2; count of bases not matched to a gene: 8. Germline assignment: CDR1 MNHEY and CDR2 SVGEGT. There are 15 residues in the CDR3.

The V and J genes are TRBV4-2 and TRBJ2-7, with 10 bases fitting TRBD1. CDR3 length: 15 amino acids. The junction had 4 bases not matched to a gene; V was cut back by 3 bases and J by 2 bases. CDR1 and CDR2 from the germline V gene are LGHNA and YNFKEQ. The CDR3, as DNA: TGTGCCAGCAGCCAGGGGACAGGGGTAACCTACGAGCAGTACTTC. Its translation is CASSQGTGVTYEQYF.

This clonotype came up a few times. The J gene is TRBJ1-4, the V gene TRBV4-3; 8 bases are a match to TRBD1. CDR3 size: 15 residues. Germline CDR1 reads LGHNA; CDR2 reads YSLEER. V shed 2 bases and J 8 bases; nucleotides not matched to a gene: 7. The CDR3 DNA follows: TGCGCCAGCAGCCAAACGGACAGGGTGATCGAAAAACTGTTTTTT. Translated, it gives CASSQTDRVIEKLFF.

The CDR3 DNA is TGCAGCGTTGAAACCTCAGGGGGAGCCTACAATGAGCAGTTCTTC. Protein product: CSVETSGGAYNEQFF. The chain employs TRBV29-1 and TRBJ2-1; 7 nucleotides agree with TRBD1. The germline V gene has CDR1 SQVTM and CDR2 ANQGSEA. The CDR3 has 15 amino acids. Trimming took 2 bases from V and 2 from J; bases not matched to a gene: 6.

The chain couples TRBV6-1 to TRBJ2-5; 9 bases map to TRBD1. V lost 8 bases to trimming and J lost 7 bases; unmatched junction nucleotides: 11. CDR1 is MNHNS, CDR2 SASEGT, per germline. This CDR3 has 14 residues. Here the CDR3 DNA reads TGTGCCAGCTATTATCCGGGACAGGGAGGGACCCAGTACTTC. It is translated as CASYYPGQGGTQYF.

The V gene is TRBV5-1, the J gene TRBJ2-7; possibly TRBD1 for D (5 bases). Germline V gene sequence: CDR1 SGHRS, CDR2 YFSETQ. The CDR3 has 12 residues. The V gene lost 4 bases and the J gene lost 5 bases, with 10 bases spanning the gap. The CDR3 sequence is CASSAGIHEQYF. CDR3 bases: TGCGCCAGCAGCGCAGGGATCCACGAGCAGTACTTC. The whole variable domain, filled in from reference TRBV5-1 and TRBJ2-7, reads KAGVTQTPRYLIKTRGQQVTLSCSPISGHRSVSWYQQTPGQGLQFLFEYFSETQRNKGNFPGRFSGRQFSNSRSEMNVSTLELGDSALYLCASSAGIHEQYFGPGTRLTVT.

V and J are TRBV12-3 or TRBV12-4 and TRBJ2-5; 11 nucleotides agree with TRBD1. Trimming removed 4 bases from V and 5 bases from J; junction bases left unmatched: 9. This CDR3 has 16 residues. CDR3 DNA: TGTGCCAGCAGTTCCTGGACAGGGGGCAGGGGGGAGACCCAGTACTTC. Its protein is CASSSWTGGRGETQYF.

The V gene is TRBV20-1, the J gene TRBJ2-5, with 7 nucleotides matching TRBD1. This CDR3 comprises 13 residues. The ends lost 6 bases at V and 4 bases at J; junction bases unmatched: 8. Germline V gives CDR1 DFQATT, CDR2 SNEGSKA (reference sequence). CDR3 residues: CSAPRTGTETQYF. CDR3 bases: TGCAGTGCCCCCCGGACAGGAACAGAGACCCAGTACTTC.

The chain is built from TRBV7-2 and TRBJ2-5; D ambiguous. Between the trimmed V and J ends, which lost 3 bases and 9 bases, there was a span of 14 bases. This CDR3 contains 13 residues. The germline V gene encodes CDR1 SGHTA and CDR2 FQGNSA. The CDR3 coding sequence is TGTGCCAGCAGCTTGGAACCCCTCCAGGCCCAGTACTTC. Protein product: CASSLEPLQAQYF.

This clonotype was counted between two and nine times. The chain combines TRBV27 with TRBJ2-7, with a weak D call TRBD2 (6 bases). The CDR3 covers 15 residues. The germline V gene has CDR1 MNHEY and CDR2 SMNVEV (reference sequence). V gave up 6 bases and J gave up 0 bases, with 15 bases separating them. CDR3 protein: CASRTLASTSYEQYF. Written as DNA, the CDR3 is TGTGCCAGCAGAACCCTAGCGTCCACCTCCTACGAGCAGTACTTC.

The chain carries TRBV5-1 and TRBJ2-7; 13 bases fit TRBD2. The J segment lost 2 bases and the V segment lost 0 bases, leaving 2 bases of the junction unmatched. The length of the CDR3 is 16 residues. Germline lookup yields CDR1 SGHRS and CDR2 YFSETQ. The CDR3 nucleotides are TGCGCCAGCAGCTTGGGACTAGCGGGGGGAACCTACGAGCAGTACTTC. Translated: CASSLGLAGGTYEQYF.

The chain employs TRBV27 and TRBJ2-7; D is ambiguous. V was clipped by 3 bases and J by 6 bases, with 18 bases between them. Germline CDR1 reads MNHEY; CDR2 reads SMNVEV (reference sequence). The CDR3 totals 15 residues. The CDR3 reads CASSFYPGIVREQYF. For the CDR3, the DNA is TGTGCCAGCAGTTTTTACCCTGGAATAGTACGCGAGCAGTACTTC.

The sample holds a few counts of this clonotype. DNA of the CDR3: TGCAGTGCTAGAGACCCCCGGACTAGCGGGCCCACAGATACGCAGTATTTT. Amino acid sequence: CSARDPRTSGPTDTQYF. The V and J genes are TRBV20-1 and TRBJ2-3; TRBD2 aligns across 11 bases. Germline CDR1 and CDR2: DFQATT and SNEGSKA (reference sequence). Germline trimming cut 0 bases from V and 2 bases from J; bases unmatched to any gene: 7. The CDR3 is 17 residues long.

The rearrangement links TRBV20-1 to TRBJ1-6, with TRBD1 identical over 9 bases. Per germline, CDR1 DFQATT and CDR2 SNEGSKA (reference sequence). Trimming took 1 base from V and 5 from J; bases not matched to a gene: 6. This CDR3 is built from 16 residues. This CDR3 is CSARGNRGQNNSPLHF. The CDR3 DNA is TGCAGTGCTAGAGGGAACAGGGGGCAGAATAATTCACCCCTCCACTTT.

This clonotype was counted at least ten times. The V and J genes are TRBV12-3 or TRBV12-4 and TRBJ2-1; 8 bases match TRBD2. CDR3 length: 14 residues. J lost 8 bases, V lost 7 bases, and 10 bases had no gene match. The CDR3 sequence is CASTMGLGMYEQFF. The CDR3 DNA sequence: TGTGCCAGCACCATGGGACTAGGCATGTATGAGCAGTTCTTC.

This clonotype was seen more than once but under ten times. V gene TRBV27 combines with J gene TRBJ1-2; TRBD1 might be the D (5 bases). This CDR3 spans 13 amino acids. V lost 4 bases and J 4 bases, leaving 10 bases between the germline ends. The V gene's germline CDR1 is MNHEY and CDR2 SMNVEV (reference sequence). CDR3 nucleotide sequence: TGTGCCAGCAGTTCCTCAGGGATCTATGGCTACACCTTC. It specifies CASSSSGIYGYTF.